Included here is one TCR beta chain sequence, with context. As yet, its antigen is unknown. The CDR3 length is 15 residues. The trim removed 2 bases at V and 1 base at J, leaving 2 bases unmatched. CDR1 and CDR2 (germline): MNHEY, SVGAGI. Libraries were prepared by immunoSEQ multiplex PCR; TCRdb keeps only in-frame clonotypes and omits some of them. The data show fewer than 5,000 clones, 65% to 70% seen once. The sample originates from a study of T cells in tumors after PD-1 blockade. In the study overall: A subset received ongoing vismodegib 150 mg daily alongside anti-PD-1 therapy. Study results and limitations: After therapy, most expanded exhausted CD8+ clones were absent pre-treatment, suggesting clonal replacement. About 41% of tumor TCR clonotypes were also found in blood.

The TCR originated in a human donor with cutaneous squamous cell carcinoma. The sample here was tumor tissue, taken before anti-PD-1 treatment. This rearrangement joins TRBV6-5 to TRBJ1-1; 9 positions match TRBD1. This CDR3 reads CASSYAGQGNTEAFF. The CDR3 DNA sequence: TGTGCCAGCAGTTACGCGGGACAGGGGAACACTGAAGCTTTCTTT.